This T cell receptor beta chain originates from a study of long-term antiretroviral therapy in people with HIV. Study in general: There is a gap of about a decade between the earliest samples and the later 2015 immediate-ART recommendation.

The authors ran the immunoSEQ assay, v3.0, at survey level. Sequenced by immunoSEQ multiplex PCR; TCRdb stores in-frame clones only, minus some. The sample has about 23,000 clones, roughly 84% seen once. This CDR3 region has 14 residues. The V end lost 4 bases, the J end lost 4 bases, and 14 bases lay between the germline ends. CDR1 and CDR2 (germline): SGHRS, YFSETQ. The source is a man aged 55 to 70 with HIV. Sequenced material: unsorted PBMCs, taken 0.6 years after starting antiretroviral therapy. V and J are TRBV5-1 and TRBJ1-1; no reliable D call. Written as DNA, the CDR3 is TGCGCCAGCAGCCCCGTCGGGCAGAGCACTGAAGCTTTCTTT. This encodes CASSPVGQSTEAFF.